The sample holds one count of the clone carrying this TCR beta chain. Its cognate antigen is unknown. The data are from a study of Tregs in tolerant kidney transplant recipients. Repertoires were generated with immunoSEQ multiplex PCR, while TCRdb's copy carries only in-frame clones and drops some. The data contain about 240,000 clones, roughly four fifths of them singletons. Unstimulated Tregs (CD4+CD25+CD127-) and CD4+CD25- non-Tregs were sorted from PBMCs. V shed 5 bases and J shed 5 bases, with 18 bases lying between them. Germline assignment: CDR1 LGHNT and CDR2 FRNRAP. The CDR3 loop spans 15 amino acids. Study results and limitations: Biological reproducibility was not directly addressed in this study. Findings come from small patient numbers and require larger validation.

The material sequenced was CD4+ T cells from blood. V and J are TRBV12-5 and TRBJ2-5; TRBD1 or TRBD2 may be the D gene (7 bases each). The TCR comes from a human donor in good health. CDR3 in DNA: TGTGCTAGTGGTAGTTCAGGGGGGGTCTGGGAGACCCAGTACTTC. Amino acids: CASGSSGGVWETQYF.